These 10 T cell receptor beta chains came from one sample sequenced in a study of shared clonotypes between healthy human individuals. This table comes from immunoSEQ multiplex PCR, and its TCRdb copy is limited to in-frame clones, with some not included. The data contain over a million clones, approximately 98.5% of them seen just once; the ten biggest clones take up approximately 0.4%. The sample consisted of naive CD4+ T cells sorted from blood. Subset in this sample: CD45RA+ positively selected. These receptors came from a man aged 25 to 40 in good health.

V and J are TRBV7-9 and TRBJ2-3; D perhaps matches TRBD1 (5 bases). The CDR3 contains 15 residues. Trimming removed 2 bases at V and 1 base at J, with 10 bases between. Germline V CDR1 and CDR2: SEHNR, FQNEAQ (reference sequence). CDR3 coding DNA: TGTGCCAGCAGCTTATTAGGGGTCGGCACAGATACGCAGTATTTT. As protein: CASSLLGVGTDTQYF.

The J gene is TRBJ2-3, the V gene TRBV5-5; D possibly corresponds to TRBD1 (5 bases). CDR1 is SGHKS and CDR2 is YYEKEE in the germline V gene (reference sequence). Trimming removed 2 bases at V and 2 bases at J, with 9 bases between. The length of the CDR3 is 14 residues. This chain's CDR3 is CASSLSQDTDTQYF. The CDR3 DNA reads TGTGCCAGCAGCTTATCACAGGACACAGATACGCAGTATTTT.

This clone was found once. The chain couples TRBV28 to TRBJ2-7; D may be TRBD1 (6 bases). V lost 5 bases and J 1 base, leaving 15 bases between the germline ends. The CDR3 is made up of 15 amino acids. Looked up from germline, CDR1 is MDHEN and CDR2 is SYDVKM. Here the CDR3 DNA reads TGTGCCAGCAGTACAATAGGAACAGGGTCCTACGAGCAGTACTTC. Encoded protein: CASSTIGTGSYEQYF.

V gene TRBV10-2 combines with J gene TRBJ2-7, with no clear D. Trimming stripped 7 bases from V and 2 bases from J, with 15 bases between. The length of the CDR3 is 14 residues. Germline V gene lookup returns CDR1 WSHSY and CDR2 SAAADI. CDR3 protein: CASKKQQAPYEQYF. The CDR3 nucleotides read TGCGCCAGCAAGAAACAGCAGGCGCCCTACGAGCAGTACTTC.

This chain joins TRBV14 and TRBJ2-7; D gene unclear. Germline values: CDR1 SGHDN, CDR2 FVKESK. Trimming took 2 bases from V and 4 from J, leaving 12 bases between them. The CDR3 loop spans 14 amino acids. The CDR3 nucleotides are TGTGCCAGCAGCCAAAGTATGGGCTCATACGAGCAGTACTTC. It translates to CASSQSMGSYEQYF.

This rearrangement joins TRBV29-1 to TRBJ2-3; D is perhaps TRBD2 (5 bases). V was shortened by 5 bases and J by 1 base, with 28 bases between the two germline ends. CDR1 is SQVTM and CDR2 is ANQGSEA in the germline V gene. The CDR3 is 19 amino acids. The CDR3 nucleotides are TGCAGCGTTTGGCGTTTATTGGGAGCCCTCCAAGGTGGCACAGATACGCAGTATTTT. Protein sequence: CSVWRLLGALQGGTDTQYF.

This chain joins TRBV19 and TRBJ1-2; 12 bases match TRBD1. The CDR3 runs to 14 residues. Germline V gene lookup returns CDR1 LNHDA and CDR2 SQIVND (reference sequence). V lost 4 bases, J lost 9 bases, and 6 bases stayed unmatched. The CDR3 nucleotides are TGTGCCAGTAGTAAGCCGGGACAGGGGGCGAGCTACACCTTC. It translates to CASSKPGQGASYTF.

The V gene is TRBV9, the J gene TRBJ1-5; D is ambiguous. Germline V gives CDR1 SGDLS, CDR2 YYNGEE. Between the trimmed V and J ends, which lost 3 bases and 4 bases, there was a span of 11 bases. CDR3 length: 14 amino acids. The CDR3, as DNA: TGTGCCAGCAGCGGGCGCGGCTTAAATCAGCCCCAGCATTTT. It is translated as CASSGRGLNQPQHF.

The chain joins TRBV6-5 to TRBJ2-2; D is possibly TRBD1 (5 bases). Trimming shortened V by 2 bases and J by 6 bases, and 7 bases separated the two germline ends. Germline CDR1 MNHEY, CDR2 SVGAGI. This CDR3 spans 13 amino acids. CDR3 in DNA: TGTGCCAGCAGTTACGGACATCCCGGGGAGCTGTTTTTT. Its protein is CASSYGHPGELFF.

The genes are TRBV7-3 and TRBJ2-7; TRBD1 matches at 7 bases. The CDR3 length is 14 residues. Trimming took 6 bases from V and 3 from J; bases not matched to a gene: 8. The germline V gene has CDR1 SGHTA and CDR2 FQGTGA. CDR3 sequence reads: CASSPGGTDYEQYF. The CDR3 region has the DNA TGTGCCAGCAGTCCAGGTGGGACAGACTACGAGCAGTACTTC.